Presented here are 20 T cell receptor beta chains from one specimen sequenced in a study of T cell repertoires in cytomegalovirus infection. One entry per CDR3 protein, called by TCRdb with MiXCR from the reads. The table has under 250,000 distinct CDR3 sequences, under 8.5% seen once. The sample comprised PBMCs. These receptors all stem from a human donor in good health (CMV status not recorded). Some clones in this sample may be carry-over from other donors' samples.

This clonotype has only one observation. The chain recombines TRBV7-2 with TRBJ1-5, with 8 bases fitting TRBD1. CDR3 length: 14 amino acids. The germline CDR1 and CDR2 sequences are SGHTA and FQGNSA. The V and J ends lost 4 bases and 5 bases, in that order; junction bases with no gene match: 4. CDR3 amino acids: CASSSRQGHQPQHF. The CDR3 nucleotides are TGTGCCAGCAGCTCTAGACAGGGGCATCAGCCCCAGCATTTT.

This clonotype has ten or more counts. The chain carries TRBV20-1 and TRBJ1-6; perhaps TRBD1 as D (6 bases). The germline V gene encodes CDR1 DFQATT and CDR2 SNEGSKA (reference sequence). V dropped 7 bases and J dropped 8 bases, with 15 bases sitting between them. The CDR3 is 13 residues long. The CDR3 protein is CSVFRGADSPLHF. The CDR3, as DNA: TGCAGTGTCTTCCGGGGGGCAGATTCACCCCTCCACTTT.

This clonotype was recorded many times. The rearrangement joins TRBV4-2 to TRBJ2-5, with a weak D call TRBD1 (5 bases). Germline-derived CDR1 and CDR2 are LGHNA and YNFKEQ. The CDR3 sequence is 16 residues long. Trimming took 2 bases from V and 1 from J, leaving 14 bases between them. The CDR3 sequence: CASSQFLQGSQETQYF. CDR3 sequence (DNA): TGTGCCAGCAGCCAATTCCTCCAGGGCAGCCAAGAGACCCAGTACTTC.

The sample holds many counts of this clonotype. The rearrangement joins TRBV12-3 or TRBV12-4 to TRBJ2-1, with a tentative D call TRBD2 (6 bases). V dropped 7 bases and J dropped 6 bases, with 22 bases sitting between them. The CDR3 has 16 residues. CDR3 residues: CASTLGLGGPGNEQFF. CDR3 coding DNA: TGTGCCAGCACTCTCGGATTGGGGGGTCCAGGCAATGAGCAGTTCTTC.

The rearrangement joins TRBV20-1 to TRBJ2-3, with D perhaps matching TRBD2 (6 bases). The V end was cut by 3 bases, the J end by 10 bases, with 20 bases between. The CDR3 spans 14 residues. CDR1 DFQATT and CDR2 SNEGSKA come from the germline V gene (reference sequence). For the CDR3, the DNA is TGCAGTGCTAGTTTCGGGGGTCAAGCGATTGCGCAGTATTTT. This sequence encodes CSASFGGQAIAQYF.

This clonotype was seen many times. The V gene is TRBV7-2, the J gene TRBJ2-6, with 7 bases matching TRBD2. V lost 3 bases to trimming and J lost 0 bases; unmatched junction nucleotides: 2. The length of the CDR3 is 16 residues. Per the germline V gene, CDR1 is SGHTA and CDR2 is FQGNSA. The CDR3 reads CASSFWGGSGANVLTF. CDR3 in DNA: TGTGCCAGCAGCTTTTGGGGGGGCTCTGGGGCCAACGTCCTGACTTTC.

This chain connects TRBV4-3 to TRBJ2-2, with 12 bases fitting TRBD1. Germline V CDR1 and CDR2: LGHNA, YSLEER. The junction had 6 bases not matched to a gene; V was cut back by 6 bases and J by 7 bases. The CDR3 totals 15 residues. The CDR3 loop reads CASRRDRGLVGELFF. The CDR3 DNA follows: TGCGCCAGCAGAAGGGACAGGGGGCTTGTCGGGGAGCTGTTTTTT.

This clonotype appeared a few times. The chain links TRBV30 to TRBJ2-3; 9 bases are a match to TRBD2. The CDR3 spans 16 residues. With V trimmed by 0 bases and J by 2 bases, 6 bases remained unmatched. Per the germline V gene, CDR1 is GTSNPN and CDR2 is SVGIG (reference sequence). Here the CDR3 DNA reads TGTGCCTGGAGTGTACTTCTAGCGGGGTACACAGATACGCAGTATTTT. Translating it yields CAWSVLLAGYTDTQYF.

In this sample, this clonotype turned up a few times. CDR3 protein: CSVEGFVEVLMNTEAFF. Written as DNA, the CDR3 is TGCAGCGTTGAAGGGTTCGTAGAGGTCCTCATGAACACTGAAGCTTTCTTT. The chain recombines TRBV29-1 with TRBJ1-1; D not resolved. The CDR3 is made up of 17 amino acids. Germline V lookup: CDR1 SQVTM, CDR2 ANQGSEA. V was pared by 1 base and J by 0 bases, with 18 bases between.

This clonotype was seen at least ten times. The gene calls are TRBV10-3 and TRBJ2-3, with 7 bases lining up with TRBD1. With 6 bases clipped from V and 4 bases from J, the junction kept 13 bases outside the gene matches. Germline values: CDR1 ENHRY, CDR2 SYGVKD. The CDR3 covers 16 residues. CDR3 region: CAIRMERTGPPDTQYF. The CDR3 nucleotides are TGTGCCATCAGGATGGAACGGACAGGCCCTCCAGATACGCAGTATTTT.

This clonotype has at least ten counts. For the CDR3, the DNA is TGTGCCAGCAGCTTAGCGCTAACAGGGCGGTCTCAGCCCCAGCATTTT. It specifies CASSLALTGRSQPQHF. J is TRBJ1-5 and V is TRBV7-8; D possibly corresponds to TRBD1 (6 bases). Germline V CDR1 and CDR2: SGHVS, FQNEAQ. V was pared by 0 bases and J by 6 bases, with 15 bases between. The CDR3 covers 16 residues.

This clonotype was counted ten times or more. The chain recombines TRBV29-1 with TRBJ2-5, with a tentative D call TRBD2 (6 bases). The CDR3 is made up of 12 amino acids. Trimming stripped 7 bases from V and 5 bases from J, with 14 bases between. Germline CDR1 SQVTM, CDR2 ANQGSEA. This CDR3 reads CSATSGDETQYF. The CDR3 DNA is TGCAGCGCTACGTCGGGGGACGAGACCCAGTACTTC.

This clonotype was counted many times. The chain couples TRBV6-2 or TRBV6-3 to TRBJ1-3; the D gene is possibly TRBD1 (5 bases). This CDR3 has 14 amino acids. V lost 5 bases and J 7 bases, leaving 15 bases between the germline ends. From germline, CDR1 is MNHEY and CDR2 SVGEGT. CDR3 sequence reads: CASSHRDGANTIYF. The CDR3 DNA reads TGTGCCAGCAGTCACCGGGACGGGGCGAACACCATATATTTT.

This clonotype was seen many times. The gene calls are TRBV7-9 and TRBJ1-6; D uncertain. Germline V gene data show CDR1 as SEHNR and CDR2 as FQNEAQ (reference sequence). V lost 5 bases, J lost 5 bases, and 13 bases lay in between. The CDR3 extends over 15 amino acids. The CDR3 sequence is CASSIRTGNNSPLHF. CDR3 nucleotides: TGTGCCAGCAGCATCCGGACGGGGAATAATTCACCCCTCCACTTT.

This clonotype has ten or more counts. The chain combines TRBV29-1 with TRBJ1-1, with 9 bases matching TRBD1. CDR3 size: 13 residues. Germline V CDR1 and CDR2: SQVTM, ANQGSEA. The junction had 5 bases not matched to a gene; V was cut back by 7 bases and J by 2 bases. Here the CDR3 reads CSADRGENTEAFF. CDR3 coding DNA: TGCAGCGCTGACAGGGGGGAAAACACTGAAGCTTTCTTT.

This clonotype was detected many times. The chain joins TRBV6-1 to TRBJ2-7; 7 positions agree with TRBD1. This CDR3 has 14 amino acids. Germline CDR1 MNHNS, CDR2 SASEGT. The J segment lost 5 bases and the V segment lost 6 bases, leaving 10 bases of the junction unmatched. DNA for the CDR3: TGTGCCAGCAGCCACGACAGGGTAAAGGACGAGCAGTACTTC. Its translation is CASSHDRVKDEQYF.

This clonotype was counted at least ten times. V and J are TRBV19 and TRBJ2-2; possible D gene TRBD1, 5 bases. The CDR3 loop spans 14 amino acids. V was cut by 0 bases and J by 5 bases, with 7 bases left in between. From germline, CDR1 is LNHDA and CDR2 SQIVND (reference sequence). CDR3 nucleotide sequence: TGTGCCAGTAGTATAGATCAGGGAACCGGGGAGCTGTTTTTT. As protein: CASSIDQGTGELFF.

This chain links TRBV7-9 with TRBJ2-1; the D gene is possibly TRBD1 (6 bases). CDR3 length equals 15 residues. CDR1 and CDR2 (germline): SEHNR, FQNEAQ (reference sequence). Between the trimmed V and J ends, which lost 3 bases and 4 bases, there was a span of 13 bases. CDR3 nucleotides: TGTGCCAGCAGCTTCACCGGGACATCGTACAATGAGCAGTTCTTC. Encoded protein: CASSFTGTSYNEQFF.

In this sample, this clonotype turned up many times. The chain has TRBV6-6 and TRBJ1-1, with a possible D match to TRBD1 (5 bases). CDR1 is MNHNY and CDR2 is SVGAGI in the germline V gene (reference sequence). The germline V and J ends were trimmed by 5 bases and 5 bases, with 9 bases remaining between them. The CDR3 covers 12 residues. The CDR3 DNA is TGTGCCAGCAGTGCTCAGGGTACTGAAGCTTTCTTT. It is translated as CASSAQGTEAFF.

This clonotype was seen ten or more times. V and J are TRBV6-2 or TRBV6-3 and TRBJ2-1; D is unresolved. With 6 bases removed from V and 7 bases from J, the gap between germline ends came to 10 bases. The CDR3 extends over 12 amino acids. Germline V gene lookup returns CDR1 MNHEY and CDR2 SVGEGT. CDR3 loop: CASSSTGNEQFF. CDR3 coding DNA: TGTGCCAGCAGCTCGACTGGGAATGAGCAGTTCTTC.